These 31 T cell receptor beta chains originate from one sample sequenced in a study of blood T cell repertoires in COVID-19. Measured with immunoSEQ multiplex PCR; TCRdb has only the in-frame clones, and not every one. The profile shows 150,000 or so clones, more than 80% of them singletons. What was sequenced was peripheral blood. All receptors derive from a man aged 18 to 30 with COVID-19, enrolled during active disease.

The CDR3 spells CASSPRGGAGELFF. The CDR3 DNA reads TGCGCCAGCAGCCCCCGGGGTGGGGCCGGGGAGCTGTTTTTT. The chain uses TRBV4-1 and TRBJ2-2; D may be TRBD2 (5 bases). The germline V gene encodes CDR1 MGHRA and CDR2 YSYEKL. The ends were cut back, 4 bases at V and 6 bases at J, with 12 bases in the middle. The CDR3 contains 14 residues.

CDR3 protein: CASSLSALFSGNTIYF. CDR3 sequence (DNA): TGTGCCAGCAGCTTATCTGCGCTCTTCTCTGGAAACACCATATATTTT. The chain links TRBV7-6 to TRBJ1-3; D not certain. V lost 2 bases, J lost 0 bases, and 11 bases lay in between. This CDR3 is built from 16 residues. The V gene's germline CDR1 is SGHVS and CDR2 FNYEAQ.

The rearrangement links TRBV12-2 to TRBJ1-2; the table names TRBD1, a call not compared with the DNA. TRBV12-2 is a known pseudogene. CDR3 length: 14 amino acids. The CDR3 nucleotides read TGTGCAAGTCGCTCTGACGACAGGTTCTATGGCTACACCTTC. Translated, it gives CASRSDDRFYGYTF.

The chain recombines TRBV5-1 with TRBJ2-1, with 7 bases lining up with TRBD1. The V gene end was trimmed by 0 bases and the J gene end by 8 bases; junction bases not matched to a gene: 5. This CDR3 has 14 residues. The germline gives CDR1 SGHRS, CDR2 YFSETQ. The CDR3 protein is CASSLGTGRDEQFF. CDR3 nucleotide sequence: TGCGCCAGCAGCTTGGGGACAGGTCGGGATGAGCAGTTCTTC. The complete variable domain, with remaining parts taken from reference TRBV5-1 and TRBJ2-1, reads KAGVTQTPRYLIKTRGQQVTLSCSPISGHRSVSWYQQTPGQGLQFLFEYFSETQRNKGNFPGRFSGRQFSNSRSEMNVSTLELGDSALYLCASSLGTGRDEQFFGPGTRLTVL.

The rearrangement links TRBV16 to TRBJ2-4; TRBD2 matches at 14 bases. V gave up 2 bases and J gave up 4 bases; unmatched junction bases: 1. The CDR3 runs to 16 residues. CDR1 and CDR2 (germline): KGHSY, FQNENV. CDR3 in DNA: TGTGCCAGCAGCCAAGGACTAGCGGGAGGTAAAAACATTCAGTACTTC. It codes for CASSQGLAGGKNIQYF.

J is TRBJ2-3 and V is TRBV4-1; D is unclear. Germline V gene sequence: CDR1 MGHRA, CDR2 YSYEKL. V lost 1 base and J 2 bases, leaving 7 bases between the germline ends. This CDR3 region has 14 residues. The CDR3, as DNA: TGCGCCAGCAGCCAAGTGGGCCCCACAGATACGCAGTATTTT. Protein: CASSQVGPTDTQYF.

This chain joins TRBV9 and TRBJ2-5; D may be TRBD1 (6 bases). Germline CDR1 and CDR2: SGDLS and YYNGEE. Trimming stripped 4 bases from V and 9 bases from J, with 25 bases between. The CDR3 has 16 amino acids. The CDR3 protein is CASSPSRDTRLGAQYF. Here the CDR3 DNA reads TGTGCCAGCAGCCCAAGCCGGGACACGCGTTTAGGGGCCCAGTACTTC. Based on the CDR3 plus reference TRBV9 and TRBJ2-5, the full variable domain is DSGVTQTPKHLITATGQRVTLRCSPRSGDLSVYWYQQSLDQGLQFLIQYYNGEERAKGNILERFSAQQFPDLHSELNLSSLELGDSALYFCASSPSRDTRLGAQYFGPGTRLLVL.

CDR3 residues: CATSRERGDSGRGYSYEQYF. The CDR3 DNA reads as TGTGCCACCAGCAGAGAGAGGGGTGATAGCGGGAGGGGATACTCCTACGAGCAGTACTTC. V usage is TRBV15 and J usage is TRBJ2-7, with 11 nucleotides matching TRBD2. The CDR3 covers 20 residues. Per germline, CDR1 LNHNV and CDR2 YYDKDF (reference sequence). Losses at the gene ends were 0 bases for V and 0 bases for J; bases not matched to a gene: 13.

The CDR3 spells CASSPRDRAEYEQYF. The CDR3 DNA sequence: TGCGCCAGCAGCCCCCGGGACAGGGCGGAGTACGAGCAGTACTTC. J is TRBJ2-7 and V is TRBV4-3, with 9 bases matching TRBD1. The trim removed 4 bases at V and 4 bases at J, leaving 8 bases unmatched. CDR1 and CDR2 from the germline V gene are LGHNA and YSLEER. This CDR3 has 15 amino acids.

This clone was seen a single time. The chain is built from TRBV9 and TRBJ2-1; no definite D call. This CDR3 is built from 15 residues. The V end was cut by 5 bases, the J end by 3 bases, with 15 bases between. The germline gives CDR1 SGDLS, CDR2 YYNGEE. The CDR3 spells CASSGSGFDYNEQFF. The CDR3 DNA follows: TGTGCCAGCAGTGGATCGGGTTTCGACTACAATGAGCAGTTCTTC.

V is TRBV5-1 and J is TRBJ2-5; 11 bases are shared with TRBD2. J lost 4 bases, V lost 2 bases, and 4 bases had no gene match. This CDR3 has 15 amino acids. Per germline, CDR1 SGHRS and CDR2 YFSETQ. As DNA, the CDR3 is TGCGCCAGCAGCTTACTAGCGGGAGAGGGAGAGACCCAGTACTTC. As protein: CASSLLAGEGETQYF. Variable domain in full (rest from reference TRBV5-1 and TRBJ2-5): KAGVTQTPRYLIKTRGQQVTLSCSPISGHRSVSWYQQTPGQGLQFLFEYFSETQRNKGNFPGRFSGRQFSNSRSEMNVSTLELGDSALYLCASSLLAGEGETQYFGPGTRLLVL.

The chain joins TRBV28 to TRBJ1-2; D unresolved. V lost 3 bases, J lost 5 bases, and 7 bases lay in between. The CDR3 runs to 12 residues. In germline, CDR1 is MDHEN, CDR2 SYDVKM. CDR3 sequence: CASSFEGYGYTF. The CDR3 DNA reads TGTGCCAGCAGTTTTGAGGGATATGGCTACACCTTC.

The genes are TRBV2 and TRBJ2-3, with 12 bases fitting TRBD2. V dropped 7 bases and J dropped 5; count of bases not matched to a gene: 7. This CDR3 region has 15 residues. Germline CDR1 SNHLY, CDR2 FYNNEI. The CDR3 reads CASIPTSGSGDTQYF. The CDR3 region has the DNA TGTGCCAGCATACCGACTAGCGGGAGCGGAGATACGCAGTATTTT. The entire variable domain, with the rest obtained from reference TRBV2 and TRBJ2-3, is as follows: EPEVTQTPSHQVTQMGQEVILRCVPISNHLYFYWYRQILGQKVEFLVSFYNNEISEKSEIFDDQFSVERPDGSNFTLKIRSTKLEDSAMYFCASIPTSGSGDTQYFGPGTRLTVL.

V and J are TRBV6-5 and TRBJ1-6; D possibly corresponds to TRBD1 (5 bases). The CDR3 runs to 14 residues. The V gene lost 2 bases and the J gene lost 8 bases, with 10 bases spanning the gap. Germline V lookup: CDR1 MNHEY, CDR2 SVGAGI. CDR3 nucleotides: TGTGCCAGCAGTTACGAACAGGTTTATTCACCCCTCCACTTT. As protein: CASSYEQVYSPLHF.

The rearrangement links TRBV3-1 (or the pseudogene TRBV3-2) to TRBJ2-3; 7 bases map to TRBD2. CDR1 and CDR2 from the germline V gene are LGHDT and YNNKEL (reference sequence). This CDR3 region has 16 residues. The V segment lost 5 bases and the J segment 4 bases; nucleotides outside the gene matches: 12. CDR3 DNA: TGTGCCAGCAGCGTGTTCCGCGGGAGTGGGGCAGATACGCAGTATTTT. Translated, it gives CASSVFRGSGADTQYF.

The chain recombines TRBV7-2 with TRBJ1-2; 8 bases match TRBD1. The V segment lost 5 bases and the J segment 4 bases; nucleotides outside the gene matches: 9. CDR3 length: 15 amino acids. Germline V gene data show CDR1 as SGHTA and CDR2 as FQGNSA. The CDR3 nucleotides read TGTGCCAGCAGCGCGGGACAGGTGGAGAGCTATGGCTACACCTTC. The encoded protein is CASSAGQVESYGYTF.

This clone showed up just once. The rearrangement links TRBV28 to TRBJ1-5, with 10 bases aligning to TRBD1. This CDR3 spans 15 amino acids. Germline V gives CDR1 MDHEN, CDR2 SYDVKM. J lost 5 bases, V lost 5 bases, and 6 bases had no gene match. The CDR3 spells CASSRGQGSYQPQHF. CDR3 sequence (DNA): TGTGCCAGCAGTCGGGGACAGGGGAGTTATCAGCCCCAGCATTTT. Supplemented by reference TRBV28 and TRBJ1-5, the full variable domain reads DVKVTQSSRYLVKRTGEKVFLECVQDMDHENMFWYRQDPGLGLRLIYFSYDVKMKEKGDIPEGYSVSREKKERFSLILESASTNQTSMYLCASSRGQGSYQPQHFGDGTRLSIL.

The gene calls are TRBV6-1 and TRBJ2-5; TRBD1 matches at 9 bases. The CDR3 consists of 14 residues. The ends lost 3 bases at V and 5 bases at J; junction bases unmatched: 4. Germline V gene data show CDR1 as MNHNS and CDR2 as SASEGT. The CDR3 region has the DNA TGTGCCAGCAGTGAGAACAGGGGGCCTGAGACCCAGTACTTC. It specifies CASSENRGPETQYF.

The V gene is TRBV7-2, the J gene TRBJ2-7, with D possibly being TRBD1 (6 bases). This CDR3 has 15 amino acids. Between the trimmed V and J ends, which lost 3 bases and 2 bases, there was a span of 14 bases. Germline V gene lookup returns CDR1 SGHTA and CDR2 FQGNSA. This CDR3 is CASSFSGVGTYEQYF. The CDR3 bases are TGTGCCAGCAGCTTCTCAGGGGTAGGGACCTACGAGCAGTACTTC.

A few counts support this clone. The V call is TRBV10-1, the J call TRBJ2-3; possibly TRBD1 for D (6 bases). Trimming cost V 1 base and J 0 bases, with 8 bases left between them. The length of the CDR3 is 15 residues. Looked up from germline, CDR1 is WNHNN and CDR2 is SYGVQD (reference sequence). In nucleotides, the CDR3 is TGCGCCAGCAGTGAGTTGGACAGAAGCACAGATACGCAGTATTTT. This codes for CASSELDRSTDTQYF.

The sample holds a few counts of this clone. V and J are TRBV2 and TRBJ2-7; 11 bases align to TRBD2. J gave up 0 bases and V 6 bases, and 1 base lay outside the gene matches. Germline loops: CDR1 SNHLY, CDR2 FYNNEI. The CDR3 spans 14 residues. DNA for the CDR3: TGTGCCAGCAGGCTAGCGGGGGGCTCCTACGAGCAGTACTTC. Protein product: CASRLAGGSYEQYF.

The rearrangement links TRBV9 to TRBJ2-7; 11 nucleotides line up with TRBD2. The V and J ends lost 0 bases and 2 bases, in that order; junction bases with no gene match: 10. The CDR3 sequence is 18 residues long. Per germline, CDR1 SGDLS and CDR2 YYNGEE. CDR3 in amino acids: CASSVAPLGLAEAYEQYF. The CDR3 nucleotides read TGTGCCAGCAGCGTAGCCCCTTTGGGACTAGCGGAGGCCTACGAGCAGTACTTC.

The chain links TRBV7-2 to TRBJ2-1; D perhaps matches TRBD1 (6 bases). Trimming removed 2 bases at V and 7 bases at J, with 15 bases between. Germline CDR1 SGHTA, CDR2 FQGNSA. This CDR3 comprises 15 residues. CDR3 residues: CASSLWGRLTNEQFF. The CDR3 DNA reads TGTGCCAGCAGCTTATGGGGGCGACTGACTAATGAGCAGTTCTTC.

This clone was picked up one time. This chain's CDR3 is CASSQSRRTIKKNTEAFF. DNA for the CDR3: TGCGCCAGCAGTCAATCGCGGCGAACAATTAAGAAAAACACTGAAGCTTTCTTT. The chain recombines TRBV23-1 with TRBJ1-1, with D unclear. TRBV23-1 is treated as an ORF (open reading frame) with a function not yet certain. Trimming took off 0 bases at V and 2 bases at J, with 19 bases between the two ends. The CDR3 consists of 18 residues.

The chain uses TRBV15 and TRBJ2-7, with D possibly TRBD2 on 5 matching bases. The germline CDR1 and CDR2 sequences are LNHNV and YYDKDF (reference sequence). CDR3 length: 17 amino acids. The V and J ends lost 0 bases and 0 bases respectively, with 15 bases between them. CDR3 bases: TGTGCCACCAGCAGAGATTTCGCCAGCGGCAGCTCCTACGAGCAGTACTTC. This encodes CATSRDFASGSSYEQYF.

The rearrangement links TRBV11-3 to TRBJ1-1; D not resolved. CDR3 size: 13 residues. Germline loops: CDR1 SGHNT, CDR2 YENEEA. V dropped 5 bases and J dropped 4 bases, with 11 bases sitting between them. This CDR3 reads CASSHGPGTEAFF. For the CDR3, the DNA is TGTGCCAGCAGCCACGGTCCCGGCACTGAAGCTTTCTTT.

This rearrangement joins TRBV5-1 to TRBJ2-2; a weak D match, TRBD2 (5 bases). The CDR3 runs to 16 residues. V gave up 2 bases and J gave up 6 bases, with 17 bases separating them. CDR1 and CDR2 from the germline V gene are SGHRS and YFSETQ. The CDR3 bases are TGCGCCAGCAGCTTTCGGGAAGGCCAAAAGGCCGGGGAGCTGTTTTTT. This sequence encodes CASSFREGQKAGELFF. The full variable domain, completed using reference TRBV5-1 and TRBJ2-2, is KAGVTQTPRYLIKTRGQQVTLSCSPISGHRSVSWYQQTPGQGLQFLFEYFSETQRNKGNFPGRFSGRQFSNSRSEMNVSTLELGDSALYLCASSFREGQKAGELFFGEGSRLTVL.

In this sample, this clone turned up once. The rearrangement links TRBV9 to TRBJ2-7, with TRBD2 identical over 7 bases. V shed 3 bases and J 2 bases; nucleotides not matched to a gene: 5. This CDR3 region has 14 residues. Per the germline V gene, CDR1 is SGDLS and CDR2 is YYNGEE. DNA of the CDR3: TGTGCCAGCAGCGCCACCGGGGGGACCTACGAGCAGTACTTC. Its protein is CASSATGGTYEQYF.

For this clone: The junction and the germline gene differ at one end; a read error may be behind it. This chain links TRBV30 with TRBJ1-4; the D gene is possibly TRBD1 (5 bases). The CDR3 sequence is 15 residues long. The germline gives CDR1 GTSNPN, CDR2 SVGIG (reference sequence). The CDR3 nucleotides are TGTGCCTGGAGTCGGGGGATTGCAACTAATGAAAAACTGCTTTTT. Translating it yields CAWSRGIATNEKLLF.

The chain joins TRBV27 to TRBJ2-1; D unclear. Germline V gene data show CDR1 as MNHEY and CDR2 as SMNVEV (reference sequence). The CDR3 runs to 14 residues. Trimming pared 7 bases from V and 0 bases from J, leaving 10 bases between. This CDR3 reads CASKSLSSYNEQFF. CDR3 DNA sequence: TGTGCCAGCAAATCTTTGAGCTCCTACAATGAGCAGTTCTTC.

This chain connects TRBV24-1 to TRBJ2-1; possible D gene TRBD1, 5 bases. Looked up from germline, CDR1 is KGHDR and CDR2 is SFDVKD. V was clipped by 5 bases and J by 3 bases, with 13 bases between them. The CDR3 runs to 15 residues. CDR3 amino acids: CATSGTGVNYNEQFF. The CDR3 DNA is TGTGCCACCAGTGGAACAGGCGTTAACTACAATGAGCAGTTCTTC.